The clone carrying this TCR beta chain was counted between two and nine times. No antigen is known for it. The data originate from a study of response to subunit inactivated influenza vaccine. Study results and caveats: The authors put forward the suggestion that each seasonal influenza vaccination may bring in only a limited number of new T cells.

TCRdb redid the calling of the RT-PCR reads with MiXCR, one entry per CDR3 protein. Of hundreds of thousands of distinct CDR3 sequences in the sample, about an eighth are singletons; the top ten hold more than 8.5%. Trimming pared 7 bases from V and 6 bases from J, leaving 10 bases between. The CDR3 is 12 residues long. The receptor comes from a man aged 50-60 years who received an inactivated influenza vaccine. The source was PBMCs from blood, collected on the day of vaccination. This rearrangement joins TRBV12-3 or TRBV12-4 to TRBJ2-1; tentatively, D is TRBD2 (5 bases). This chain's CDR3 is CASTLGGNEQFF. In DNA, the CDR3 is TGTGCCAGCACCCTCGGAGGCAATGAGCAGTTCTTC.